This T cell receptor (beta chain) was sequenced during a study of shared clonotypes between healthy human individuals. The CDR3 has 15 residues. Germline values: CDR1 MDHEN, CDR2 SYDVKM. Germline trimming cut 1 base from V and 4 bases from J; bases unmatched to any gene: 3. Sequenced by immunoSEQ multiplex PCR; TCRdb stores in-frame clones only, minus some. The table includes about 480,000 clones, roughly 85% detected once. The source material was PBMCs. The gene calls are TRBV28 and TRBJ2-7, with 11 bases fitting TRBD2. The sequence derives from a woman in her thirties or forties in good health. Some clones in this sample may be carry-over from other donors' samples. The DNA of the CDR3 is TGTGCCAGCAGTTTATTGGGGACTAGCGGATACGAGCAGTACTTC. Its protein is CASSLLGTSGYEQYF.